The rows below give T cell receptor beta chains drawn from one sample of a study of lymphopenia after photon versus proton radiotherapy. TCRdb's copy holds only in-frame clones and misses some; the assay was immunoSEQ multiplex PCR. The sample lists approximately 30,000 clones, approximately 95% occurring once. Sequenced here: peripheral blood, sampled from a patient treated with photon-based radiotherapy. These receptors originate from a woman aged 45-65 years with cholangiocarcinoma. Both conserved end residues are part of each CDR3. A D gene is named only where the DNA matches it firmly. Clone size is not always given. Where it is, it says once, few, many or a class for expanded clones.

CDR3: CASSEGGGNYGYTF; DNA: TGTGCCAGCAGTGAAGGAGGCGGAAACTATGGCTACACCTTC; V: TRBV25-1; J: TRBJ1-2; D: .; size: .
CDR3: CASRDIMDRGSPLHF; DNA: TGTGCCAGCAGGGACATCATGGACAGGGGGTCACCCCTCCACTTT; V: TRBV2; J: TRBJ1-6; D: TRBD1; size: .
CDR3: CASSPRDRKAYEQYF; DNA: TGTGCCAGCTCACCACGGGACAGGAAAGCCTACGAGCAGTACTTC; V: TRBV18; J: TRBJ2-7; D: TRBD1; size: .
CDR3: CASSFLTFTEAFF; DNA: TGTGCCAGCAGCTTTTTAACTTTTACTGAAGCTTTCTTT; V: TRBV11-2; J: TRBJ1-1; D: .; size: .
CDR3: CASTPPERVIREQYF; DNA: TGTGCCAGCACCCCCCCGGAGAGGGTTATACGGGAGCAGTACTTC; V: TRBV6-1; J: TRBJ2-7; D: .; size: .
CDR3: CASSVGDQETQYF; DNA: TGCGCCAGCTCCGTGGGGGACCAAGAGACCCAGTACTTC; V: TRBV5-1; J: TRBJ2-5; D: .; size: .
CDR3: CASSAQQGAKTNEKLFF; DNA: TGTGCCAGCTCAGCCCAACAGGGGGCTAAGACTAATGAAAAACTGTTTTTT; V: TRBV18; J: TRBJ1-4; D: TRBD1; size: .
CDR3: CASSHLAGGTTDTQYF; DNA: TGTGCCAGCAGCCACCTAGCGGGGGGAACCACAGATACGCAGTATTTT; V: TRBV14; J: TRBJ2-3; D: TRBD2; size: .
CDR3: CASSGQGGTYEQYF; DNA: TGTGCCAGCAGCGGACAGGGGGGGACCTACGAGCAGTACTTC; V: TRBV7-9; J: TRBJ2-7; D: TRBD1; size: .
CDR3: CAWSSGFNRFYNEQFF; DNA: TGTGCCTGGAGTTCGGGGTTCAATCGATTCTACAATGAGCAGTTCTTC; V: TRBV30; J: TRBJ2-1; D: .; size: .
CDR3: CASSLAQGAMNEQFF; DNA: TGCGCCAGCAGCTTGGCCCAGGGGGCGATGAATGAGCAGTTCTTC; V: TRBV5-1; J: TRBJ2-1; D: TRBD1; size: .
CDR3: CSVVGRTTEAFF; DNA: TGCAGCGTTGTTGGGAGGACGACTGAAGCTTTCTTT; V: TRBV29-1; J: TRBJ1-1; D: .; size: .
CDR3: CASSTVHSNQPQHF; DNA: TGTGCCAGTAGTACAGTACATAGCAATCAGCCCCAGCATTTT; V: TRBV19; J: TRBJ1-5; D: .; size: .
CDR3: CASSPDPVQPQHF; DNA: TGTGCCAGCAGTCCGGACCCTGTTCAGCCCCAGCATTTT; V: TRBV27; J: TRBJ1-5; D: .; size: .
CDR3: CASSVGPGYYNQPQHF; DNA: TGTGCCAGCAGCGTAGGACCAGGCTACTACAATCAGCCCCAGCATTTT; V: TRBV9; J: TRBJ1-5; D: .; size: .
CDR3: CASSLQLAAEQYF; DNA: TGTGCCAGCAGCCTTCAACTAGCTGCCGAGCAGTACTTC; V: TRBV2; J: TRBJ2-7; D: .; size: .
CDR3: CASSLDPMGNEKLFF; DNA: TGTGCCAGCAGCTTAGATCCCATGGGTAATGAAAAACTGTTTTTT; V: TRBV7-2; J: TRBJ1-4; D: .; size: .
CDR3: CAWTVGAEAFF; DNA: TGTGCCTGGACTGTCGGGGCTGAAGCTTTCTTT; V: TRBV30; J: TRBJ1-1; D: .; size: .
CDR3: CASAGPGGGRGNTIYF; DNA: TGTGCCAGCGCTGGACCAGGGGGCGGCCGAGGAAACACCATATATTTT; V: TRBV25-1; J: TRBJ1-3; D: TRBD1; size: .
CDR3: CASRGSGNTIYF; DNA: TGTGCCAGCAGGGGATCTGGAAACACCATATATTTT; V: TRBV2; J: TRBJ1-3; D: .; size: .
CDR3: CASSGNGRFYEQYF; DNA: TGTGCCAGCAGTGGGAACGGGCGATTCTACGAGCAGTACTTC; V: TRBV6-4; J: TRBJ2-7; D: .; size: .
CDR3: CSVSNTEAFF; DNA: TGCAGCGTTAGTAACACTGAAGCTTTCTTT; V: TRBV29-1; J: TRBJ1-1; D: .; size: once
CDR3: CASKAGQGEVGYTF; DNA: TGTGCCAGTAAAGCTGGACAGGGGGAGGTTGGCTACACCTTC; V: TRBV19; J: TRBJ1-2; D: TRBD1; size: .
CDR3: CASSFGTLLTYEQYF; DNA: TGTGCCAGCAGTTTTGGGACACTGCTTACCTACGAGCAGTACTTC; V: TRBV28; J: TRBJ2-7; D: .; size: .
CDR3: CASSPQGIYGYTF; DNA: TGTGCCAGCAGCCCCCAGGGAATCTATGGCTACACCTTC; V: TRBV5-4; J: TRBJ1-2; D: .; size: .
CDR3: CASSLRTGVNYEQYF; DNA: TGTGCCAGCAGTTTGCGGACAGGGGTAAACTACGAGCAGTACTTC; V: TRBV27; J: TRBJ2-7; D: TRBD1; size: .
CDR3: CASSYSADMNTEAFF; DNA: TGTGCCAGCAGTTACTCGGCGGACATGAACACTGAAGCTTTCTTT; V: TRBV6-6; J: TRBJ1-1; D: .; size: .
CDR3: CASSLTEGSPLHF; DNA: TGTGCCAGCTCCTTGACAGAAGGTTCACCCCTCCACTTT; V: TRBV18; J: TRBJ1-6; D: .; size: .
CDR3: CASSPEAGVYEQYF; DNA: TGTGCCAGCAGCCCAGAAGCGGGGGTCTACGAGCAGTACTTC; V: TRBV5-4; J: TRBJ2-7; D: TRBD2; size: .
CDR3: CASRKRGGYYNEQFF; DNA: TGTGCCAGCCGGAAGCGGGGGGGCTACTACAATGAGCAGTTCTTC; V: TRBV27; J: TRBJ2-1; D: TRBD2; size: .
CDR3: CAISELRGGTDTQYF; DNA: TGTGCCATCAGTGAATTGCGGGGGGGCACAGATACGCAGTATTTT; V: TRBV10-3; J: TRBJ2-3; D: TRBD2; size: .
CDR3: CASSQGRLNRGLPLNSPLHF; DNA: TGCGCCAGCAGTCAGGGTCGATTGAATAGGGGGCTTCCCCTAAATTCACCCCTCCACTTT; V: TRBV23-1; J: TRBJ1-6; D: TRBD1; size: .
CDR3: CASTRDRGSYEQYF; DNA: TGTGCCAGCACCCGGGACAGGGGCTCCTACGAGCAGTACTTC; V: TRBV5-6; J: TRBJ2-7; D: TRBD1; size: .
CDR3: CASRQGGGYGYTF; DNA: TGTGCCAGTCGACAGGGAGGGGGATATGGCTACACCTTC; V: TRBV28; J: TRBJ1-2; D: TRBD1; size: once
CDR3: CASSSAGYPEAFF; DNA: TGTGCCAGCAGTTCCGCAGGGTACCCTGAAGCTTTCTTT; V: TRBV2; J: TRBJ1-1; D: .; size: once
CDR3: CASSVEGFNSGNTIYF; DNA: TGTGCCAGCAGCGTAGAAGGCTTCAACTCTGGAAACACCATATATTTT; V: TRBV9; J: TRBJ1-3; D: .; size: .
CDR3: CASSPGGARIMETQYF; DNA: TGCGCCAGCAGTCCCGGGGGCGCCAGGATCATGGAGACCCAGTACTTC; V: TRBV4-3; J: TRBJ2-5; D: .; size: .
CDR3: CASSVPGPHSGNTIYF; DNA: TGTGCCAGCAGTGTACCGGGACCGCACTCTGGAAACACCATATATTTT; V: TRBV2; J: TRBJ1-3; D: .; size: .
CDR3: CASSPGRLAGGRSTGELFF; DNA: TGTGCCAGCTCCCCGGGCCGACTAGCGGGGGGGCGGAGCACCGGGGAGCTGTTTTTT; V: TRBV2; J: TRBJ2-2; D: TRBD2; size: .
CDR3: CASSLPTAGYYGYTF; DNA: TGTGCCAGCAGCTTACCTACAGCAGGTTACTATGGCTACACCTTC; V: TRBV7-9; J: TRBJ1-2; D: .; size: .
CDR3: CASSKDRVGAFF; DNA: TGTGCCAGCAGCAAAGACAGGGTTGGAGCTTTCTTT; V: TRBV7-2; J: TRBJ1-1; D: TRBD1; size: .
CDR3: CASSPDRVSGNQPQHF; DNA: TGTGCCAGCAGCCCCGACAGGGTTTCAGGCAATCAGCCCCAGCATTTT; V: TRBV7-8; J: TRBJ1-5; D: TRBD1; size: few
CDR3: CASRRQPTDLDYGYTF; DNA: TGCGCCAGCAGACGACAACCCACCGACTTAGACTATGGCTACACCTTC; V: TRBV4-1; J: TRBJ1-2; D: .; size: .